Following are 20 T cell receptor beta chains from one sample sequenced in a study of blood T cell repertoires in COVID-19. The table came from immunoSEQ multiplex PCR; TCRdb's copy has only in-frame clones and leaves some out. This table holds around 30,000 clones, 85% to 90% found once. The sequenced sample consisted of peripheral blood. The origin of the receptors is a man aged 65 to 85 with active COVID-19.

CDR3 protein: CASSPLGQTLPGYTF. CDR3 DNA sequence: TGTGCCAGCTCACCGCTCGGACAGACTCTCCCTGGCTACACCTTC. V and J are TRBV18 and TRBJ1-2, with a possible D match to TRBD1 (6 bases). The length of the CDR3 is 15 residues. The ends were cut back, 3 bases at V and 7 bases at J, with 18 bases in the middle. CDR1 KGHSH and CDR2 LQKENI come from the germline V gene.

The V gene is TRBV30, the J gene TRBJ1-4, with 9 positions matching TRBD1. V shed 1 base, J shed 7 bases, and the junction held 7 bases outside the gene matches. This CDR3 contains 15 residues. Germline CDR1 reads GTSNPN; CDR2 reads SVGIG (reference sequence). The CDR3 region has the DNA TGTGCCTGGAGTGAAGGGACAGGGTCCTCTGAAAAACTGTTTTTT. Amino acid sequence: CAWSEGTGSSEKLFF.

The chain carries TRBV9 and TRBJ2-3, with D possibly TRBD1 on 6 matching bases. The CDR3 totals 15 residues. Germline V lookup: CDR1 SGDLS, CDR2 YYNGEE. Trimming removed 0 bases at V and 4 bases at J, with 12 bases between. This chain's CDR3 is CASSVEGRGPDTQYF. The CDR3 DNA sequence: TGTGCCAGCAGCGTAGAAGGCAGGGGCCCAGATACGCAGTATTTT.

V gene TRBV5-1 combines with J gene TRBJ2-2; maybe TRBD1 (5 bases). The germline V gene encodes CDR1 SGHRS and CDR2 YFSETQ. The CDR3 totals 13 residues. V lost 4 bases and J lost 7, with 11 bases in between. As DNA, the CDR3 is TGCGCCAGCAGCCCGGACATCCTCGGGGAGCTGTTTTTT. This sequence encodes CASSPDILGELFF.

The rearrangement joins TRBV7-2 to TRBJ1-2, with D possibly matching TRBD1 (5 bases). The CDR3 totals 15 residues. Per the germline V gene, CDR1 is SGHTA and CDR2 is FQGNSA. V was cut by 8 bases and J by 5 bases, with 21 bases left in between. The CDR3 DNA reads TGTGCCAGCCAGACAGTTGGGAACACGGTTTATGGCTACACCTTC. It encodes CASQTVGNTVYGYTF.

This chain links TRBV9 with TRBJ2-3, with D unresolved. CDR3 size: 13 residues. The germline V gene has CDR1 SGDLS and CDR2 YYNGEE. V was pared by 6 bases and J by 2 bases, with 10 bases between. The CDR3 nucleotides read TGTGCCAGCAACGGGTTATACACAGATACGCAGTATTTT. Translating it yields CASNGLYTDTQYF. Full variable domain (rest looked up from reference TRBV9 and TRBJ2-3): DSGVTQTPKHLITATGQRVTLRCSPRSGDLSVYWYQQSLDQGLQFLIQYYNGEERAKGNILERFSAQQFPDLHSELNLSSLELGDSALYFCASNGLYTDTQYFGPGTRLTVL.

The rearrangement links TRBV6-5 to TRBJ1-6, with TRBD1 matching over 8 bases. The CDR3 runs to 15 residues. Germline V CDR1 and CDR2: MNHEY, SVGAGI. Germline trimming cut 2 bases from V and 8 bases from J; bases unmatched to any gene: 5. The CDR3 here is CASSYAGQVYSPLHF. DNA of the CDR3: TGTGCCAGCAGTTACGCGGGACAGGTGTATTCACCCCTCCACTTT.

V usage is TRBV19 and J usage is TRBJ1-6; TRBD1 agrees at 7 bases. V lost 8 bases and J lost 12; bases outside the gene matches: 7. The CDR3 has 12 residues. From germline, CDR1 is LNHDA and CDR2 SQIVND (reference sequence). CDR3 region: CASGDSAKPLHF. CDR3 DNA: TGTGCCAGTGGGGACAGCGCAAAACCCCTCCACTTT.

V gene TRBV7-2 combines with J gene TRBJ2-7; 7 bases are a match to TRBD2. Germline loops: CDR1 SGHTA, CDR2 FQGNSA. The length of the CDR3 is 14 residues. Trimming cost V 1 base and J 4 bases; bases outside gene matches: 4. CDR3 DNA sequence: TGTGCCAGCAGCTTAGATCCAGCGGGATACGAGCAGTACTTC. Translation gives CASSLDPAGYEQYF.

This clone has just one count. The chain employs TRBV7-2 and TRBJ2-5; TRBD2 matches at 10 bases. Per the germline V gene, CDR1 is SGHTA and CDR2 is FQGNSA. The CDR3 loop spans 16 amino acids. Trimming removed 1 base from V and 2 bases from J; junction bases left unmatched: 4. DNA of the CDR3: TGTGCCAGCAGCTTAGTGGAACTAGCGGGACAAGAGACCCAGTACTTC. Its protein is CASSLVELAGQETQYF.

The CDR3 protein is CAKKGASGRALGNQETQYF. The DNA for the CDR3 is TGTGCCAAGAAAGGAGCTAGCGGGAGGGCCCTGGGGAACCAAGAGACCCAGTACTTC. This chain connects TRBV14 to TRBJ2-5, with 12 bases lining up with TRBD2. The CDR3 runs 19 residues. The germline V gene has CDR1 SGHDN and CDR2 FVKESK. V lost 10 bases and J lost 0; bases outside the gene matches: 18.

The chain employs TRBV5-4 and TRBJ2-7; 7 bases are a match to TRBD2. Trimming took 0 bases from V and 0 from J; bases not matched to a gene: 3. The CDR3 is 15 amino acids. Germline CDR1 is SGHNT and CDR2 is YYREEE (reference sequence). The CDR3 loop is CASSLDPSGSYEQYF. Written as DNA, the CDR3 is TGTGCCAGCAGCTTGGACCCTAGCGGCTCCTACGAGCAGTACTTC.

As concerns this clone: In the same sample, other DNA sequences code for this CDR3. The chain is built from TRBV4-3 and TRBJ2-1; 9 bases are shared with TRBD2. Germline V gives CDR1 LGHNA, CDR2 YSLEER. This CDR3 spans 15 amino acids. Trimming took 3 bases from V and 7 from J; bases not matched to a gene: 7. Here the CDR3 DNA reads TGCGCCAGCAGCCAGATAGCGGGAGCCCATAATGAGCAGTTCTTC. Translated, it gives CASSQIAGAHNEQFF.

The V call is TRBV9, the J call TRBJ1-1, with a tentative D call TRBD1 (6 bases). This CDR3 is 13 amino acids long. In germline, CDR1 is SGDLS, CDR2 YYNGEE. V lost 5 bases and J 3 bases, leaving 11 bases between the germline ends. The CDR3 bases are TGTGCCAGCAGGTCAGGGGTGGACACTGAAGCTTTCTTT. It is translated as CASRSGVDTEAFF. Together with reference TRBV9 and TRBJ1-1, the CDR3 gives the full variable domain: DSGVTQTPKHLITATGQRVTLRCSPRSGDLSVYWYQQSLDQGLQFLIQYYNGEERAKGNILERFSAQQFPDLHSELNLSSLELGDSALYFCASRSGVDTEAFFGQGTRLTVV.

This chain connects TRBV27 to TRBJ1-1, with D hard to call. V dropped 4 bases and J dropped 0 bases, with 6 bases sitting between them. From germline, CDR1 is MNHEY and CDR2 SMNVEV (reference sequence). The CDR3 loop spans 13 amino acids. The DNA of the CDR3 is TGTGCCAGCAGTTCCCTCCTGAACACTGAAGCTTTCTTT. Protein product: CASSSLLNTEAFF.

The chain recombines TRBV7-2 with TRBJ2-7; 10 bases match TRBD2. CDR3 size: 15 residues. With V trimmed by 4 bases and J by 4 bases, 7 bases remained unmatched. In germline, CDR1 is SGHTA, CDR2 FQGNSA. The DNA for the CDR3 is TGTGCCAGCAGCTCGACAGCGGGAGGGAAATACGAGCAGTACTTC. This encodes CASSSTAGGKYEQYF.

The rearrangement links TRBV24-1 to TRBJ2-2; TRBD1 aligns across 7 bases. V lost 5 bases to trimming and J lost 3 bases; unmatched junction nucleotides: 2. Germline lookup yields CDR1 KGHDR and CDR2 SFDVKD. This CDR3 contains 14 residues. CDR3 loop: CATSATGDTGELFF. CDR3 in DNA: TGTGCCACCAGTGCTACAGGGGACACCGGGGAGCTGTTTTTT.

The rearrangement links TRBV6-5 to TRBJ2-7; weak D call: TRBD2 (5 bases). V was pared by 6 bases and J by 6 bases, with 9 bases between. Germline lookup yields CDR1 MNHEY and CDR2 SVGAGI. The CDR3 contains 11 residues. CDR3 sequence reads: CASSRGFEQYF. The CDR3 DNA is TGTGCCAGCAGCCGGGGATTCGAGCAGTACTTC.

The rearrangement uses TRBV7-8 and TRBJ2-7; D is undetermined. Between the trimmed V and J ends, which lost 5 bases and 3 bases, there was a span of 17 bases. Looked up from germline, CDR1 is SGHVS and CDR2 is FQNEAQ. The CDR3 length is 15 residues. CDR3 amino acids: CASSLLTSPFYEQYF. The DNA of the CDR3 is TGTGCCAGCAGCCTACTCACCTCGCCCTTCTACGAGCAGTACTTC.

The rearrangement uses TRBV19 and TRBJ2-6, with D possibly matching TRBD1 (5 bases). Looked up from germline, CDR1 is LNHDA and CDR2 is SQIVND (reference sequence). V lost 6 bases and J lost 0, with 21 bases in between. This CDR3 contains 19 residues. The CDR3 region has the DNA TGTGCCAGTAGCAGGGTCTTCGGACAAATACTCTCTGGGGCCAACGTCCTGACTTTC. Amino acid sequence: CASSRVFGQILSGANVLTF.